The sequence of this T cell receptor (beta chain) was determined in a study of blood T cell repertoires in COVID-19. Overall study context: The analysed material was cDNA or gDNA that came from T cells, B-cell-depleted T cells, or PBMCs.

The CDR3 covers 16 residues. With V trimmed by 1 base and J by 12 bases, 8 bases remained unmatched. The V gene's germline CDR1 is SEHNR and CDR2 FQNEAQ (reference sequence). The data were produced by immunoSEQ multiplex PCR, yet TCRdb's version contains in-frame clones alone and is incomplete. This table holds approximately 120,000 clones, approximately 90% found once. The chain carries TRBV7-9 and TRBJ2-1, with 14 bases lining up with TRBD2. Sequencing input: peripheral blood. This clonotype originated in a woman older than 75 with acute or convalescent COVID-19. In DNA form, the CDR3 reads TGTGCCAGCAGCTTAGACCGGGGACTAGCGGGAGATCGGCAGTTCTTC. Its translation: CASSLDRGLAGDRQFF.